The 21 T cell receptor beta chains below all came from one sample that was sequenced in a study of shared clonotypes between healthy human individuals. Assay: immunoSEQ multiplex PCR; the TCRdb copy retains only in-frame clones and omits some. Of approximately 530,000 clones in the sample, almost 97% were seen once. The sample taken for sequencing was naive CD4+ T cells sorted from blood. Described subset: CD45RA+ positively selected. These receptors all stem from a woman in her 30s in good health.

V gene TRBV29-1 combines with J gene TRBJ2-1; D unclear. The V gene lost 4 bases and the J gene lost 9 bases, with 7 bases spanning the gap. Germline loops: CDR1 SQVTM, CDR2 ANQGSEA. The CDR3 has 10 amino acids. The CDR3 region has the DNA TGCAGCGTTGGGCGCGGTGAGCAGTTCTTC. Amino acid sequence: CSVGRGEQFF.

Only one count was recorded for this clone. The rearrangement joins TRBV19 to TRBJ2-7; a weak D match, TRBD1 (6 bases). Germline V gene data show CDR1 as LNHDA and CDR2 as SQIVND (reference sequence). The germline V and J ends were trimmed by 4 bases and 0 bases, with 13 bases remaining between them. CDR3 length: 15 residues. The chain's CDR3 is CASSTSRDNSYEQYF. CDR3 nucleotides: TGTGCCAGTAGTACCTCCCGGGACAACTCCTACGAGCAGTACTTC.

This chain joins TRBV4-2 and TRBJ1-1; D ambiguous. V was cut by 1 base and J by 1 base, with 13 bases left in between. The germline V gene encodes CDR1 LGHNA and CDR2 YNFKEQ. CDR3 length: 16 amino acids. CDR3 loop: CASSQARNSTNTEAFF. DNA of the CDR3: TGTGCCAGCAGCCAAGCCCGGAACAGTACGAACACTGAAGCTTTCTTT.

This clone was found once. The chain links TRBV19 to TRBJ1-1; no definite D call. V lost 5 bases and J 0 bases, leaving 7 bases between the germline ends. CDR3 size: 13 residues. Looked up from germline, CDR1 is LNHDA and CDR2 is SQIVND (reference sequence). The CDR3 loop is CASSGFLNTEAFF. The CDR3 DNA reads as TGTGCCAGTAGTGGATTCCTGAACACTGAAGCTTTCTTT.

The rearrangement links TRBV7-8 to TRBJ2-6; D is perhaps TRBD1 or TRBD2 (5 bases each). CDR3 size: 15 residues. Germline V CDR1 and CDR2: SGHVS, FQNEAQ. The V end lost 7 bases, the J end lost 0 bases, and 10 bases lay between the germline ends. Here the CDR3 reads CASKGTFSGANVLTF. DNA of the CDR3: TGTGCCAGCAAAGGGACGTTCTCTGGGGCCAACGTCCTGACTTTC. The full variable domain, completed using reference TRBV7-8 and TRBJ2-6, is GAGVSQSPRYKVAKRGQDVALRCDPISGHVSLFWYQQALGQGPEFLTYFQNEAQLDKSGLPSDRFFAERPEGSVSTLKIQRTQQEDSAVYLCASKGTFSGANVLTFGAGSRLTVL.

The chain employs TRBV6-4 and TRBJ2-7; weak D call: TRBD2 (6 bases). Trimming took off 2 bases at V and 3 bases at J, with 8 bases between the two ends. Germline CDR1 MRHNA, CDR2 SNTAGT. CDR3 length: 13 residues. CDR3 coding DNA: TGTGCCAGCAGTGACCAGGGAGGCTACGAGCAGTACTTC. Protein sequence: CASSDQGGYEQYF.

A remark on this clone: Distinct nucleotide sequences in the sample also encode this CDR3. The rearrangement joins TRBV13 to TRBJ2-7; D is possibly TRBD1 (6 bases). The germline V gene has CDR1 PRHDT and CDR2 FYEKMQ (reference sequence). Deletions cut 5 bases from V and 5 bases from J, with 13 bases between. CDR3 length equals 13 residues. DNA for the CDR3: TGTGCCAGCAGCCCCCAGGGGAGCGACGAGCAGTACTTC. Translating gives CASSPQGSDEQYF.

The chain recombines TRBV28 with TRBJ2-3; D gene uncertain. CDR1 MDHEN and CDR2 SYDVKM come from the germline V gene. Trimming took 4 bases from V and 7 from J, leaving 6 bases between them. CDR3 length: 11 residues. The CDR3 loop reads CASSSRYTQYF. CDR3 DNA sequence: TGTGCCAGCAGTTCCCGATATACGCAGTATTTT.

The chain combines TRBV7-6 with TRBJ1-1, with D unresolved. The CDR3 totals 14 residues. V lost 2 bases and J 0 bases, leaving 7 bases between the germline ends. Germline CDR1 SGHVS, CDR2 FNYEAQ. The CDR3 DNA reads TGTGCCAGCAGCTTATTTCAGCTGAACACTGAAGCTTTCTTT. Protein: CASSLFQLNTEAFF.

The rearrangement joins TRBV27 to TRBJ2-2; D gene ambiguous. CDR1 is MNHEY and CDR2 is SMNVEV in the germline V gene (reference sequence). V shed 2 bases and J shed 8 bases, with 15 bases lying between them. CDR3 size: 15 residues. The CDR3 here is CASSLTAETHGELFF. CDR3 coding DNA: TGTGCCAGCAGTTTAACCGCCGAGACCCATGGGGAGCTGTTTTTT.

The rearrangement uses TRBV19 and TRBJ2-7, with TRBD1 as a possible D gene (6 bases). Germline lookup yields CDR1 LNHDA and CDR2 SQIVND (reference sequence). The CDR3 has 13 residues. Trimming removed 8 bases from V and 2 bases from J, with 13 bases in between. CDR3 sequence: CASGNRVTYEQYF. CDR3 bases: TGTGCCAGTGGAAACAGGGTGACCTACGAGCAGTACTTC.

A word on this clone: At one of its ends the junction is not consistent with the germline gene, which may arise from a read error. This rearrangement joins TRBV5-4 to TRBJ2-7, with D perhaps TRBD2 (6 bases). The CDR3 covers 17 residues. Germline assignment: CDR1 SGHNT and CDR2 YYREEE (reference sequence). The CDR3 DNA follows: TGTGCCAGCAGATTGGGCAGGAGCTCGCCCCCTGTTGGGGAGGCAGTATTC. It yields the protein CASRLGRSSPPVGEAVF.

The CDR3 region is CSVLGGEQFF. The CDR3 DNA reads TGCAGCGTCCTAGGCGGAGAGCAGTTCTTC. The J gene is TRBJ2-1, the V gene TRBV29-1; D is undetermined. The V gene lost 6 bases and the J gene lost 10 bases, with 10 bases spanning the gap. Germline V gene sequence: CDR1 SQVTM, CDR2 ANQGSEA. The CDR3 length is 10 residues.

The V gene is TRBV11-2, the J gene TRBJ2-5; no reliable D call. Judging by the DNA end, TRBJ2-7 fits better; the J call may be wrong. Germline V gene lookup returns CDR1 SGHAT and CDR2 FQNNGV. The CDR3 is 12 amino acids. The CDR3 loop reads CASSFDRYEQYF. The CDR3 DNA is TGTGCCAGCAGCTTCGACCGCTACGAGCAGTACTTC.

The rearrangement links TRBV18 to TRBJ2-7; 13 bases align to TRBD2. The CDR3 covers 16 residues. CDR1 KGHSH and CDR2 LQKENI come from the germline V gene. Unmatched junction bases numbered 5, after V lost 4 bases and J lost 2 bases. The CDR3 nucleotides are TGTGCCAGCTCACAACAAACTAGCGGGAGGGCCTACGAGCAGTACTTC. This encodes CASSQQTSGRAYEQYF. Full variable domain (rest looked up from reference TRBV18 and TRBJ2-7): NAGVMQNPRHLVRRRGQEARLRCSPMKGHSHVYWYRQLPEEGLKFMVYLQKENIIDESGMPKERFSAEFPKEGPSILRIQQVVRGDSAAYFCASSQQTSGRAYEQYFGPGTRLTVT.

The V call is TRBV5-1, the J call TRBJ2-1, with D unclear. This CDR3 is 15 amino acids long. From germline, CDR1 is SGHRS and CDR2 YFSETQ. V gave up 0 bases and J gave up 1 base, with 8 bases separating them. The CDR3 region has the DNA TGCGCCAGCAGCTTGGGACCACTATCCTACAATGAGCAGTTCTTC. Translation: CASSLGPLSYNEQFF. The variable domain in full, with the rest retrieved from reference TRBV5-1 and TRBJ2-1, is KAGVTQTPRYLIKTRGQQVTLSCSPISGHRSVSWYQQTPGQGLQFLFEYFSETQRNKGNFPGRFSGRQFSNSRSEMNVSTLELGDSALYLCASSLGPLSYNEQFFGPGTRLTVL.

This clone came up once. This CDR3 reads CASSEEGFGETQYF. CDR3 DNA sequence: TGTGCCAGCAGTGAAGAAGGGTTTGGAGAGACCCAGTACTTC. The chain has TRBV2 and TRBJ2-5; D unresolved. Germline CDR1 SNHLY, CDR2 FYNNEI. The CDR3 has 14 amino acids. V shed 1 base and J shed 4 bases, with 10 bases lying between them. The variable domain in full, completed from reference TRBV2 and TRBJ2-5, reads EPEVTQTPSHQVTQMGQEVILRCVPISNHLYFYWYRQILGQKVEFLVSFYNNEISEKSEIFDDQFSVERPDGSNFTLKIRSTKLEDSAMYFCASSEEGFGETQYFGPGTRLLVL.

This sequence joins TRBV27 and TRBJ1-1; D not resolved. Germline CDR1 MNHEY, CDR2 SMNVEV (reference sequence). The CDR3 has 14 amino acids. Between the trimmed V and J ends, which lost 5 bases and 10 bases, there was a span of 20 bases. In DNA form, the CDR3 reads TGTGCCAGCAGTCCTCACTCAAGGGCGGGTCTAGCTTTCTTT. It encodes CASSPHSRAGLAFF.

The chain has TRBV15 and TRBJ2-5; the match to TRBD2 covers 7 bases. CDR1 and CDR2 from the germline V gene are LNHNV and YYDKDF (reference sequence). The CDR3 consists of 16 residues. V lost 0 bases and J lost 3; bases outside the gene matches: 7. The CDR3 DNA sequence: TGTGCCACCAGCAGAGATCGACTAGCAGAAAAAGAGACCCAGTACTTC. Translating gives CATSRDRLAEKETQYF.

The chain couples TRBV7-3 to TRBJ2-3, with 8 bases fitting TRBD1. This CDR3 has 17 amino acids. Germline-derived CDR1 and CDR2 are SGHTA and FQGTGA. The V gene end was trimmed by 0 bases and the J gene end by 4 bases; junction bases not matched to a gene: 9. The chain's CDR3 is CASSLTGTGSGSDTQYF. In DNA form, the CDR3 reads TGTGCCAGCAGCTTAACCGGGACAGGAAGTGGCTCAGATACGCAGTATTTT.

The chain carries TRBV27 and TRBJ2-2; 10 positions match TRBD2. There are 15 residues in the CDR3. The V and J ends lost 6 bases and 0 bases, in that order; junction bases with no gene match: 1. The germline gives CDR1 MNHEY, CDR2 SMNVEV (reference sequence). The CDR3 nucleotides are TGTGCCAGCAGACTAGCGGGACCGAACACCGGGGAGCTGTTTTTT. The encoded protein is CASRLAGPNTGELFF.